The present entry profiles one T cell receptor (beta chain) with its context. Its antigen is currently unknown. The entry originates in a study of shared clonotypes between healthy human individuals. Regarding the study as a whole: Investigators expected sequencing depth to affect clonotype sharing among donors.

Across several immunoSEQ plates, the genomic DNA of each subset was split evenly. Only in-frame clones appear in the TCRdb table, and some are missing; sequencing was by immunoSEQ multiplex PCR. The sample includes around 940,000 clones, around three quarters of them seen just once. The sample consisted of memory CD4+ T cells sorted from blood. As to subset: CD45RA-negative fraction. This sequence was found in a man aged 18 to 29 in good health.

DNA for the CDR3: TGTGCCAGTAGTGCCCAAGGTTTGGGCGCTTTCTTT. It codes for CASSAQGLGAFF. The gene calls are TRBV19 and TRBJ1-1; D ambiguous. The CDR3 is 12 amino acids. Trimming removed 5 bases at V and 11 bases at J, with 15 bases between. Germline CDR1 and CDR2: LNHDA and SQIVND (reference sequence).